Shown below are 11 T cell receptor beta chains from a single sample sequenced in a study of cytomegalovirus exposure and HLA in healthy donors. Vbeta (60) and Jbeta (13) primers were used in the PCR. Clones were read by immunoSEQ multiplex PCR, and TCRdb kept only the in-frame ones, dropping some. The repertoire includes more than 150,000 clones, around 80% of them detected once, and approximately 1.5% sits in the top ten. The specimen was PBMCs. The receptors derive from a man aged 35-49 years in good health and CMV-seronegative.

The count of this clone is one. This chain connects TRBV27 to TRBJ2-7, with TRBD2 matching 11 bases. In germline, CDR1 is MNHEY, CDR2 SMNVEV (reference sequence). The CDR3 covers 13 residues. Trimming cost V 7 bases and J 4 bases; bases outside gene matches: 3. The CDR3 bases are TGTGCCAGCAAACTAGCGGGGGCTTACGAGCAGTACTTC. Translation: CASKLAGAYEQYF.

The V gene is TRBV19, the J gene TRBJ2-3; maybe TRBD2 (6 bases). Germline V gives CDR1 LNHDA, CDR2 SQIVND (reference sequence). V was clipped by 3 bases and J by 5 bases, with 12 bases between them. The CDR3 length is 14 residues. The CDR3 spells CASSISRDLDTQYF. CDR3 DNA sequence: TGTGCCAGTAGTATCTCGCGGGATTTAGATACGCAGTATTTT.

V is TRBV7-6 and J is TRBJ2-2; D gene unclear. In germline, CDR1 is SGHVS, CDR2 FNYEAQ. The V end lost 3 bases, the J end lost 4 bases, and 15 bases lay between the germline ends. The CDR3 runs 16 residues. In nucleotides, the CDR3 is TGTGCCAGCAGCTTGAGGATACACGAAACCACCGGGGAGCTGTTTTTT. It encodes CASSLRIHETTGELFF.

The rearrangement joins TRBV28 to TRBJ1-2; TRBD1 matches 8 bases. Germline lookup yields CDR1 MDHEN and CDR2 SYDVKM. This CDR3 contains 14 residues. V was pared by 5 bases and J by 4 bases, with 6 bases of the junction left unmatched. The CDR3 reads CASSPGQGIYGYTF. CDR3 coding DNA: TGTGCCAGCAGTCCCGGACAGGGAATCTATGGCTACACCTTC.

The sample holds one count of this clone. V gene TRBV6-1 combines with J gene TRBJ2-5; TRBD2 matches 10 bases. The DNA end lines up better with TRBJ2-7; the J call may be wrong. The CDR3 loop spans 15 amino acids. Germline V gene data show CDR1 as MNHNS and CDR2 as SASEGT. CDR3 residues: CASSEVPSGSYEQYF. CDR3 in DNA: TGTGCCAGCAGTGAAGTTCCTAGCGGGAGTTACGAGCAGTACTTC.

Turning to this clone: The germline gene is not matched at one end of the junction; a read error may be the cause. The chain is built from TRBV9 and TRBJ2-6, with D possibly being TRBD1 (5 bases). The CDR3 has 16 amino acids. Germline CDR1 is SGDLS and CDR2 is YYNGEE. CDR3 sequence reads: CASSVGASSGANGLTF. In DNA form, the CDR3 reads TGTGCCAGCAGCGTAGGAGCCAGCTCTGGGGCCAACGGCCTGACTTTC.

The V gene is TRBV5-4, the J gene TRBJ2-7; 9 nucleotides line up with TRBD2. This CDR3 has 15 amino acids. In germline, CDR1 is SGHNT, CDR2 YYREEE (reference sequence). V lost 5 bases and J lost 1; bases outside the gene matches: 7. CDR3 nucleotide sequence: TGTGCCAGCAGATTCGGGACTAGCCCTTCCTACGAGCAGTACTTC. Translating gives CASRFGTSPSYEQYF.

The V gene is TRBV2, the J gene TRBJ2-7, with 9 bases lining up with TRBD1. Trimming removed 7 bases from V and 6 bases from J; junction bases left unmatched: 4. Germline V CDR1 and CDR2: SNHLY, FYNNEI. CDR3 length equals 12 residues. CDR3 in amino acids: CASIPDRGEQYF. The CDR3 bases are TGTGCCAGCATCCCGGACAGGGGCGAGCAGTACTTC.

Written as DNA, the CDR3 is TGTGCCAGCAGAGATGCTGGGACAGGGGCCCGCGAGACCCAGTACTTC. Translation gives CASRDAGTGARETQYF. The chain links TRBV27 to TRBJ2-5; 10 nucleotides line up with TRBD1. This CDR3 comprises 16 residues. Germline-derived CDR1 and CDR2 are MNHEY and SMNVEV (reference sequence). The junction had 12 bases not matched to a gene; V was cut back by 6 bases and J by 5 bases.

The gene calls are TRBV27 and TRBJ1-2; 7 bases match TRBD1. Germline trimming cut 5 bases from V and 7 bases from J; bases unmatched to any gene: 7. Germline loops: CDR1 MNHEY, CDR2 SMNVEV (reference sequence). This CDR3 region has 13 residues. Here the CDR3 DNA reads TGTGCCAGCAGTATAGACAGGGTGGGTGGCTACACCTTC. It codes for CASSIDRVGGYTF.

CDR3 coding DNA: TGTGCCAGTAGTCTACAGGGGTACACTGAAGCTTTCTTT. Translation gives CASSLQGYTEAFF. The rearrangement joins TRBV19 to TRBJ1-1; 7 bases match TRBD1. The germline V gene encodes CDR1 LNHDA and CDR2 SQIVND (reference sequence). Germline trimming cut 5 bases from V and 3 bases from J; bases unmatched to any gene: 3. The CDR3 consists of 13 residues. The full variable domain, in which reference TRBV19 and TRBJ1-1 provide the parts outside the CDR3, is DGGITQSPKYLFRKEGQNVTLSCEQNLNHDAMYWYRQDPGQGLRLIYYSQIVNDFQKGDIAEGYSVSREKKESFPLTVTSAQKNPTAFYLCASSLQGYTEAFFGQGTRLTVV.